The 20 T cell receptor beta chains below come from one sample, sequenced in a study of blood T cell repertoires in COVID-19 (dated by TCRdb to the early 2020s). Library preparation used the immunoSEQ multiplex PCR assay. The clones in this table, taken by TCRdb from immuneACCESS, are in-frame only. Not every clone is retained; where verified, under half of the shortfall comes from an unresolved V gene, and the cause of the rest is unknown. The sample data list fewer than 65,000 clones, and about nine tenths of these were observed just once. 1% to 1.5% of the sample is in the top ten clones. The sequenced sample consisted of peripheral blood. The receptors here all came from a woman aged 80 or over with acute or convalescent COVID-19.

The chain has TRBV27 and TRBJ1-1; D is uncertain. Trimming removed 4 bases from V and 11 bases from J, with 11 bases in between. This CDR3 is built from 11 residues. CDR1 is MNHEY and CDR2 is SMNVEV in the germline V gene (reference sequence). The CDR3 DNA is TGTGCCAGCAGTTCCGAGGGTTATGCTTTCTTT. This translates into CASSSEGYAFF.

This sequence joins TRBV6-5 and TRBJ1-6; D perhaps matches TRBD1 (6 bases). Germline assignment: CDR1 MNHEY and CDR2 SVGAGI. The V and J ends lost 6 bases and 5 bases respectively, with 11 bases between them. CDR3 length equals 14 residues. As DNA, the CDR3 is TGTGCCAGCAGAACGGGACATCATAATTCACCCCTCCACTTT. Translated, it gives CASRTGHHNSPLHF.

V and J are TRBV18 and TRBJ2-6; weak D call: TRBD2 (5 bases). Germline V gene lookup returns CDR1 KGHSH and CDR2 LQKENI. V was pared by 3 bases and J by 4 bases, with 16 bases between. This CDR3 has 17 residues. CDR3 sequence: CASSPFFESGGANVLTF. The CDR3 nucleotides are TGTGCCAGCTCACCGTTTTTTGAATCGGGAGGGGCCAACGTCCTGACTTTC.

The V call is TRBV14, the J call TRBJ2-1, with 9 positions matching TRBD1. The J segment lost 6 bases and the V segment lost 4 bases, leaving 10 bases of the junction unmatched. The CDR3 is made up of 16 amino acids. The germline CDR1 and CDR2 sequences are SGHDN and FVKESK. The CDR3 is CASSPRLDRGANEQFF. CDR3 nucleotides: TGTGCCAGCAGCCCGAGGTTGGACAGGGGAGCCAATGAGCAGTTCTTC.

This clone occurred once. The gene calls are TRBV2 and TRBJ1-6; TRBD1 might be the D (5 bases). The CDR3 runs to 15 residues. Trimming shortened V by 2 bases and J by 5 bases, and 10 bases separated the two germline ends. Germline V gene sequence: CDR1 SNHLY, CDR2 FYNNEI. The CDR3 DNA is TGTGCCAGCAGTGAAAGGGGCCTCCATAATTCACCCCTCCACTTT. It specifies CASSERGLHNSPLHF.

V is TRBV19 and J is TRBJ2-5; D remains unclear. The germline gives CDR1 LNHDA, CDR2 SQIVND (reference sequence). This CDR3 has 13 residues. Deletions cut 4 bases from V and 7 bases from J, with 13 bases between. CDR3 sequence reads: CASSTLYVGTQYF. The CDR3 bases are TGTGCCAGTAGTACGCTCTACGTCGGGACCCAGTACTTC. Full variable domain (missing parts from reference TRBV19 and TRBJ2-5): DGGITQSPKYLFRKEGQNVTLSCEQNLNHDAMYWYRQDPGQGLRLIYYSQIVNDFQKGDIAEGYSVSREKKESFPLTVTSAQKNPTAFYLCASSTLYVGTQYFGPGTRLLVL.

This sequence joins TRBV19 and TRBJ1-2; a possible D gene is TRBD1 (6 bases). V lost 5 bases, J lost 6 bases, and 13 bases lay in between. The length of the CDR3 is 13 residues. CDR1 and CDR2 from the germline V gene are LNHDA and SQIVND (reference sequence). The CDR3 bases are TGTGCCAGTAGTTATGGGGCAGGGGATGGCTACACCTTC. Translated, it gives CASSYGAGDGYTF. The complete variable domain, with remaining parts taken from reference TRBV19 and TRBJ1-2, reads DGGITQSPKYLFRKEGQNVTLSCEQNLNHDAMYWYRQDPGQGLRLIYYSQIVNDFQKGDIAEGYSVSREKKESFPLTVTSAQKNPTAFYLCASSYGAGDGYTFGSGTRLTVV.

Remarks on this clone: A read error is possible here, since a much larger clone lies one base away. The chain couples TRBV7-3 to TRBJ1-5; 7 positions match TRBD1. CDR3 length: 13 residues. CDR1 is SGHTA, CDR2 FQGTGA, per germline. Trimming removed 4 bases from V and 4 bases from J; junction bases left unmatched: 1. As DNA, the CDR3 is TGTGCCAGCAGCTCGGGACAGAATCAGCCCCAGCATTTT. It translates to CASSSGQNQPQHF.

The rearrangement links TRBV19 to TRBJ2-1; 7 bases line up with TRBD2. V was clipped by 11 bases and J by 1 base; unmatched bases: 8. This CDR3 is 14 amino acids long. CDR1 and CDR2 (germline): LNHDA, SQIVND (reference sequence). The CDR3 DNA sequence: TGTGCCGTAGGTAGCGGGTGGTCCTACAATGAGCAGTTCTTC. Residues: CAVGSGWSYNEQFF.

The chain joins TRBV2 to TRBJ2-5, with D perhaps TRBD2 (5 bases). Per germline, CDR1 SNHLY and CDR2 FYNNEI. CDR3 length equals 11 residues. Trimming pared 8 bases from V and 2 bases from J, leaving 6 bases between. The CDR3 nucleotides read TGTGCCAGCGGGAGTCAAGAGACCCAGTACTTC. Its translation: CASGSQETQYF. The variable domain in full, completed from reference TRBV2 and TRBJ2-5, reads EPEVTQTPSHQVTQMGQEVILRCVPISNHLYFYWYRQILGQKVEFLVSFYNNEISEKSEIFDDQFSVERPDGSNFTLKIRSTKLEDSAMYFCASGSQETQYFGPGTRLLVL.

The chain recombines TRBV5-5 with TRBJ1-1, with D hard to call. The CDR3 runs 13 residues. Germline V gives CDR1 SGHKS, CDR2 YYEKEE (reference sequence). V was shortened by 2 bases and J by 3 bases, with 8 bases between the two germline ends. Here the CDR3 reads CASSFQADTEAFF. In DNA, the CDR3 is TGTGCCAGCAGCTTCCAAGCGGACACTGAAGCTTTCTTT.

The chain is built from TRBV4-3 and TRBJ2-1, with D perhaps TRBD2 (5 bases). The CDR3 sequence is 13 residues long. V lost 4 bases to trimming and J lost 7 bases, with 11 bases between them. The germline gives CDR1 LGHNA, CDR2 YSLEER. CDR3: CASSPRRGNEQFF. The CDR3 coding sequence is TGCGCCAGCAGCCCCCGGCGCGGGAATGAGCAGTTCTTC.

The CDR3, as DNA: TGTGCCAGCAGTGACGCTGGACAGGACCTGTCCTACGAGCAGTACTTC. It specifies CASSDAGQDLSYEQYF. The chain combines TRBV6-1 with TRBJ2-7; 7 nucleotides agree with TRBD1. V lost 3 bases and J lost 1; bases outside the gene matches: 9. The CDR3 loop spans 16 amino acids. Germline V gene data show CDR1 as MNHNS and CDR2 as SASEGT.

The chain is built from TRBV19 and TRBJ2-7; 10 positions match TRBD2. The V gene end was trimmed by 3 bases and the J gene end by 5 bases; junction bases not matched to a gene: 4. CDR3 size: 14 residues. CDR1 and CDR2 (germline): LNHDA, SQIVND (reference sequence). The CDR3 loop reads CASSILSGGDEQYF. The CDR3, as DNA: TGTGCCAGTAGTATTCTAAGCGGGGGGGACGAGCAGTACTTC.

This rearrangement joins TRBV7-7 to TRBJ2-2; D possibly corresponds to TRBD2 (6 bases). The CDR3 loop spans 15 amino acids. Germline assignment: CDR1 SSHAT and CDR2 FNYEAQ (reference sequence). V was pared by 5 bases and J by 0 bases, with 10 bases between. The CDR3 region is CASSLGTSNTGELFF. The CDR3 nucleotides read TGTGCCAGCAGCCTCGGGACTTCGAACACCGGGGAGCTGTTTTTT.

This chain joins TRBV15 and TRBJ2-5; D call uncertain. Deletions cut 0 bases from V and 1 base from J, with 6 bases between. This CDR3 has 14 residues. Germline V lookup: CDR1 LNHNV, CDR2 YYDKDF (reference sequence). The DNA of the CDR3 is TGTGCCACCAGCAGAGACCAGTCCCAAGAGACCCAGTACTTC. As protein: CATSRDQSQETQYF.

This chain joins TRBV5-4 and TRBJ2-5, with D possibly being TRBD2 (6 bases). The CDR3 consists of 15 residues. CDR1 and CDR2 from the germline V gene are SGHNT and YYREEE (reference sequence). V lost 7 bases and J lost 1, with 17 bases in between. CDR3: CASVDEGGAQETQYF. The CDR3 nucleotides read TGTGCCAGCGTGGACGAGGGCGGGGCCCAAGAGACCCAGTACTTC.

The gene calls are TRBV28 and TRBJ1-4; TRBD1 is a possible D gene (6 bases). V lost 7 bases to trimming and J lost 2 bases, with 11 bases between them. The CDR3 runs 14 residues. Germline CDR1 MDHEN, CDR2 SYDVKM. CDR3 residues: CASIKGGTNEKLFF. For the CDR3, the DNA is TGTGCCAGCATCAAAGGGGGTACTAATGAAAAACTGTTTTTT.

The rearrangement joins TRBV19 to TRBJ1-4, with D perhaps matching TRBD1 (6 bases). V was cut by 6 bases and J by 0 bases, with 17 bases left in between. Looked up from germline, CDR1 is LNHDA and CDR2 is SQIVND (reference sequence). The CDR3 is 17 residues long. The CDR3 DNA follows: TGTGCCAGTAGCGCGGGCGGGCCAGGGGCAACTAATGAAAAACTGTTTTTT. Residues: CASSAGGPGATNEKLFF. The whole variable domain, filled in from reference TRBV19 and TRBJ1-4, reads DGGITQSPKYLFRKEGQNVTLSCEQNLNHDAMYWYRQDPGQGLRLIYYSQIVNDFQKGDIAEGYSVSREKKESFPLTVTSAQKNPTAFYLCASSAGGPGATNEKLFFGSGTQLSVL.

This sequence joins TRBV5-4 and TRBJ2-7; 9 bases are shared with TRBD2. This CDR3 is 14 amino acids long. The germline CDR1 and CDR2 sequences are SGHNT and YYREEE (reference sequence). V gave up 6 bases and J gave up 1 base; unmatched junction bases: 5. CDR3 residues: CASNKAGGSYEQYF. The CDR3 nucleotides read TGTGCCAGCAACAAAGCGGGGGGATCCTACGAGCAGTACTTC.